The rows below give T cell receptor beta chains drawn from one sample of a study of shared clonotypes between healthy human individuals. This table comes from immunoSEQ multiplex PCR, and its TCRdb copy is limited to in-frame clones, with some not included. The sample contains about 1 million clones, more than 65% of which appear only once. Input material: memory CD4+ T cells sorted from blood. The receptor set was obtained from a man younger than 35 in good health. Each CDR3 is given with its conserved first and last residue. D genes are given only for firm matches. Size is omitted from some rows. Given values are once, few, many or a class for expanded clones.

clone_size d_call cdr3_length j_call v_call cdr3_nt cdr3_aa
- TRBD1 14 TRBJ2-7 TRBV19 TGTGCCAGTAGTATGGGCAGGGGGCATTACGAGCAGTACTTC CASSMGRGHYEQYF
- TRBD1 14 TRBJ2-3 TRBV5-1 TGCGCCAGCAGCGATACAGGGGGCGCGGATACGCAGTATTTT CASSDTGGADTQYF
- - 16 TRBJ1-3 TRBV15 TGTGCCACCAGCAGAGAGCGAGCACACGAGGGGGGCACCATATATTTT CATSRERAHEGGTIYF
- - 15 TRBJ1-3 TRBV5-6 TGTGCCAGCAGCGCGGACGGCCACTCTGGAAACACCATATATTTT CASSADGHSGNTIYF
- - 12 TRBJ2-7 TRBV5-1 TGCGCCAGCAGCATTACAGACTACGAGCAGTACTTC CASSITDYEQYF
- TRBD1 15 TRBJ2-7 TRBV5-1 TGCGCCAGCAGCCATTCCGGACAGGGCAGCTACGAGCAGTACTTC CASSHSGQGSYEQYF
- - 15 TRBJ1-3 TRBV7-2 TGTGCCAGCAGCTTAGCGGGCGGCTCTGGAAACACCATATATTTT CASSLAGGSGNTIYF
- TRBD1 17 TRBJ2-6 TRBV27 TGTGCCAGCAGTCCGGACAGGGGGCGCGGTGGGGCCAACGTCCTGACTTTC CASSPDRGRGGANVLTF
- TRBD1 15 TRBJ1-2 TRBV4-3 TGCGCCAGCAGCCGGGGGACAGGCCTACCCTATGGCTACACCTTC CASSRGTGLPYGYTF
- TRBD1 14 TRBJ2-2 TRBV29-1 TGCAGCGCAATAGGGACAGGGAACACCGGGGAGCTGTTTTTT CSAIGTGNTGELFF
- - 14 TRBJ1-1 TRBV28 TGTGCCAGCACTCTACGGGGAGGGGGCACTGAAGCTTTCTTT CASTLRGGGTEAFF
few - 15 TRBJ1-6 TRBV7-8 TGTGCCAGCAGCCAACTGACAGACTATAATTCACCCCTCCACTTT CASSQLTDYNSPLHF
- TRBD1 16 TRBJ1-1 TRBV5-1 TGCGCCAGCAGCTTGGTCCCAGGACAGGGAGAGACTGAAGCTTTCTTT CASSLVPGQGETEAFF
- - 15 TRBJ2-5 TRBV5-1 TGCGCCAGCAGCTCCCAGGGGTCTCACCAAGAGACCCAGTACTTC CASSSQGSHQETQYF
- - 15 TRBJ2-7 TRBV5-1 TGCGCCAGCAGCTTGTCAGGATTAAGCTCCTACGAGCAGTACTTC CASSLSGLSSYEQYF
- - 16 TRBJ2-1 TRBV7-2 TGTGCCAGCAGCTTAGGCGGGACGACAAGCTACAATGAGCAGTTCTTC CASSLGGTTSYNEQFF
- TRBD2 17 TRBJ2-3 TRBV15 TGTGCCACCAGCAGAGATGGGCTAGCGGGGGGCACAGATACGCAGTATTTT CATSRDGLAGGTDTQYF
once - 16 TRBJ2-1 TRBV5-1 TGCGCCAGCAGCTTCGAGGGGGAGCCCTTGTACAATGAGCAGTTCTTC CASSFEGEPLYNEQFF
many - 13 TRBJ1-1 TRBV27 TGTGCCAGCAGTTTGAGGGATAACACTGAAGCTTTCTTT CASSLRDNTEAFF
- - 13 TRBJ2-5 TRBV25-1 TGTGCCAGCAGGGGACCGGGCAGAGAGACCCAGTACTTC CASRGPGRETQYF
- - 15 TRBJ1-2 TRBV5-6 TGTGCCAGCAGCTTGCGGTACCTCACTAACTATGGCTACACCTTC CASSLRYLTNYGYTF
once - 11 TRBJ2-7 TRBV18 TGTGCCAGCTCAGCCCAGGGCGAGCAGTACTTC CASSAQGEQYF
- TRBD2 17 TRBJ2-1 TRBV7-2 TGTGCCAGCAGCTTTCGGAGACTAGCCGGAGCGGGCAATGAGCAGTTCTTC CASSFRRLAGAGNEQFF
- - 15 TRBJ1-1 TRBV5-1 TGCGCCAGCAGAAGGGATACTAACATGAACACTGAAGCTTTCTTT CASRRDTNMNTEAFF
- - 17 TRBJ1-2 TRBV4-1 TGCGCCAGCAGCGACCGGACGGCGAAGAAATTTAACTATGGCTACACCTTC CASSDRTAKKFNYGYTF
- TRBD2 11 TRBJ2-5 TRBV6-1 TGTGCCAGCAGTTCTATAGCGGGGGATCACTTC CASSSIAGDHF
- TRBD1 14 TRBJ1-6 TRBV5-1 TGCGCCAGCAGCTTGGAAGGGGGCACTTCACCCCTCCACTTT CASSLEGGTSPLHF
- - 16 TRBJ2-1 TRBV10-3 TGTGCCATCAGTGAGTACCCCGGGGGCTCCTACAATGAGCAGTTCTTC CAISEYPGGSYNEQFF
few - 15 TRBJ2-1 TRBV29-1 TGCAGCGTTGATAGGATGGGCGGGGCCCACAATGAGCAGTTCTTC CSVDRMGGAHNEQFF
few - 15 TRBJ1-2 TRBV11-2 TGTGCCAGCAGCTCAAGGACCGTAGCGGGCTATGGCTACACCTTC CASSSRTVAGYGYTF
- - 14 TRBJ2-2 TRBV6-1 TGTGCCAGCACCCTTCTTGCGAACACCGGGGAGCTGTTTTTT CASTLLANTGELFF
once - 16 TRBJ2-3 TRBV21-1 TGTGCCAGCCACGTCTCGCCGGGACTAGAGGGAGATACGCAGTATTTT CASHVSPGLEGDTQYF
- - 15 TRBJ2-2 TRBV7-9 TGTGCCAGCAGCCGGGCCAAGGGGTCCGCCGGGGAGCTGTTTTTT CASSRAKGSAGELFF
- TRBD2 15 TRBJ2-3 TRBV5-1 TGCGCCAGCAGCTTGTGGCGGGGGGGCCTAGATACGCAGTATTTT CASSLWRGGLDTQYF
- TRBD1 14 TRBJ1-5 TRBV10-3 TGTGCCACGGACCGGACAGGGGGCAATCAGCCCCAGCATTTT CATDRTGGNQPQHF
once - 9 TRBJ2-4 TRBV9 TGTGCCAGCGGGGAGCTTCAGTACTTC CASGELQYF
- - 14 TRBJ1-1 TRBV6-5 TGTGCCAGCAGTTCACCCCGTGGAGGGACTGAAGCTTTCTTT CASSSPRGGTEAFF
few TRBD1 14 TRBJ2-2 TRBV11-3 TGTGCCAGCAGCTTCACAGGGGGCAACGGGGAGCTGTTTTTT CASSFTGGNGELFF
- - 14 TRBJ1-5 TRBV19 TGTGCCAGTAGGTCAGGGTTTTGGGATCAGCCCCAGCATTTT CASRSGFWDQPQHF
once - 12 TRBJ2-2 TRBV30 TGTGCCTGGAGTCTCCCTGCCGGGGAGCTGTTTTTT CAWSLPAGELFF
- - 16 TRBJ2-5 TRBV4-2 TGTGCCAGCAGCCAAGATACTAGTTTCCCTGGGGAGACCCAGTACTTC CASSQDTSFPGETQYF
- - 13 TRBJ1-1 TRBV11-2 TGTGCCAGCAGCTTAGGATCCCACAGGGAAGCTTTCTTT CASSLGSHREAFF
- - 15 TRBJ2-3 TRBV7-2 TGTGCCAGCAGCTTCACTAGAGGCGCCACAGATACGCAGTATTTT CASSFTRGATDTQYF
many TRBD2 13 TRBJ2-2 TRBV2 TGTGCCAGCCGGGGGGAGGTGGCCGGGGAGCTGTTTTTT CASRGEVAGELFF
- TRBD1 14 TRBJ2-1 TRBV2 TGTGCCAGCAGTGGGGACAGGGAAGGTTTGTCGCAGTTCTTC CASSGDREGLSQFF
few - 13 TRBJ1-3 TRBV2 TGTGCCAGCGCAGGGACTCCTGGAAACACCATATATTTT CASAGTPGNTIYF
- - 14 TRBJ1-2 TRBV6-1 TGTGCCACTACGGCCAAGGAAGCTAACTATGGCTACACCTTC CATTAKEANYGYTF
- TRBD1 17 TRBJ2-7 TRBV12-5 TGTGCTAGTGGTTTGGTCTTGACAGGGGGGGACTTCTTGGAGCAGTACTTC CASGLVLTGGDFLEQYF
- TRBD1 16 TRBJ2-3 TRBV5-4 TGTGCCAGCAGCCCACAGGGGGTACTTAGCACAGATACGCAGTATTTT CASSPQGVLSTDTQYF
- - 15 TRBJ2-7 TRBV28 TGTGCCAGCCTCCCTAAGCAGGCTAGCTCCTACGAGCAGTACTTC CASLPKQASSYEQYF
- - 13 TRBJ1-5 TRBV6-5 TGTGCCAGCAGTACGAAGGGGGGTCAGCCCCAGCATTTT CASSTKGGQPQHF
- - 15 TRBJ1-1 TRBV6-1 TGTGCCAGCAGTGAATCAGGCGGGCGGAACACTGAAGCTTTCTTT CASSESGGRNTEAFF
- TRBD2 16 TRBJ2-1 TRBV5-1 TGCGCCAGCAGCTTGGCCCCAGCGGGGGCCTACAATGAGCAGTTCTTC CASSLAPAGAYNEQFF
many - 16 TRBJ2-7 TRBV5-1 TGCGCCAGCAGCTTGGCCGCTGGGACGGTATCCTACGAGCAGTACTTC CASSLAAGTVSYEQYF
- - 15 TRBJ2-7 TRBV18 TGTGCCAGCACTCCCGGGACTTACAGCTCCTACGAGCAGTACTTC CASTPGTYSSYEQYF
- - 16 TRBJ2-1 TRBV10-3 TGTGCCACAGGGATGGGGCAGAACATCCTTTACAATGAGCAGTTCTTC CATGMGQNILYNEQFF